The next 28 T cell receptor beta chains were all read from a single sample in a study of regulatory T cells in long-lasting Graves disease. Specified time point: newly diagnosed GD, antithyroid drugs for less than 3 months. RNA from PBMCs was the source of the TCR library. Researchers made TCR beta libraries by using iRepertoire HTBI primers and running Arm-PCR on CDR3 regions. TCRdb analysed the multiplex PCR reads with MiXCR anew, one entry per CDR3 protein. The profile shows fewer than 450,000 distinct CDR3 sequences, about 15% of them singletons. These same records also appear under a second study, on T cells in Graves' hyperthyroidism and ophthalmopathy.

The sample in question was peripheral blood mononuclear cells (PBMCs), obtained at new diagnosis, from a patient treated with antithyroid drugs. The receptors were gathered from a woman aged 40 to 55 with Graves disease.

To note about this clonotype: A single base separates this from a much larger clone, so it may be a read error. CDR3 protein: CATGRDRTGEAFF. The CDR3 nucleotides are TGTGCCACCGGCAGAGATCGAACAGGCGAAGCTTTCTTT. The chain links TRBV15 to TRBJ1-1, with D possibly matching TRBD1 (5 bases). CDR1 LNHNV and CDR2 YYDKDF come from the germline V gene (reference sequence). The CDR3 sequence is 13 residues long.

This clonotype was seen repeatedly, ten times or more. The rearrangement links TRBV12-3 or TRBV12-4 to TRBJ2-2; D is perhaps TRBD1 or TRBD2 (5 bases each). This CDR3 contains 15 residues. The V and J ends lost 6 bases and 4 bases respectively, with 15 bases between them. Written as DNA, the CDR3 is TGTGCCAGCAGCCGTGGGACGAAGGGCACCGGGGAGCTGTTTTTT. Translating gives CASSRGTKGTGELFF.

This clonotype was recorded at least ten times. The rearrangement links TRBV28 to TRBJ1-2; 10 bases align to TRBD1. The V gene end was trimmed by 3 bases and the J gene end by 8 bases; junction bases not matched to a gene: 9. This CDR3 contains 15 residues. Germline lookup yields CDR1 MDHEN and CDR2 SYDVKM. CDR3 coding DNA: TGTGCCAGCAGTTTCCCGGGACAGGGGAGGAGAGGCTACACCTTC. Translating gives CASSFPGQGRRGYTF.

The table lists this clonotype with a few counts. This chain links TRBV6-1 with TRBJ2-2, with a possible D match to TRBD2 (5 bases). In germline, CDR1 is MNHNS, CDR2 SASEGT. The V and J ends lost 8 bases and 2 bases respectively, with 18 bases between them. This CDR3 is 16 amino acids long. In DNA, the CDR3 is TGTGCCAGCGAAAACGCTTTGAGGGCAAACACCGGGGAGCTGTTTTTT. The encoded protein is CASENALRANTGELFF.

This chain uses TRBV19 with TRBJ1-3; maybe TRBD1 (5 bases). The CDR3 runs to 16 residues. Germline V gene data show CDR1 as LNHDA and CDR2 as SQIVND (reference sequence). Trimming took off 3 bases at V and 1 base at J, with 13 bases between the two ends. The CDR3 region has the DNA TGTGCCAGTAGTATTTCAGGGCTGGTGTCTGGAAACACCATATATTTT. It codes for CASSISGLVSGNTIYF.

The chain is built from TRBV4-1 and TRBJ2-7; no firm D call. Germline CDR1 MGHRA, CDR2 YSYEKL. The CDR3 extends over 16 amino acids. The V and J ends lost 1 base and 5 bases respectively, with 18 bases between them. The CDR3 reads CASSQAGISITHEQYF. The CDR3 nucleotides read TGCGCCAGCAGCCAAGCTGGGATCTCGATTACGCACGAGCAGTACTTC.

This clonotype was seen more than once but under ten times. A much larger clone lies one base from this, so it may be a read error. The chain has TRBV15 and TRBJ2-1, with TRBD2 identical over 12 bases. The germline gives CDR1 LNHNV, CDR2 YYDKDF (reference sequence). There are 16 residues in the CDR3. V lost 5 bases, J lost 7 bases, and 9 bases stayed unmatched. CDR3: CATSLPSGRAANEQFF. The CDR3 bases are TGTGCCACCAGCCTCCCTAGCGGGAGGGCCGCGAATGAGCAGTTCTTC. Full variable domain (missing parts from reference TRBV15 and TRBJ2-1): DAMVIQNPRYQVTQFGKPVTLSCSQTLNHNVMYWYQQKSSQAPKLLFHYYDKDFNNEADTPDNFQSRRPNTSFCFLDIRSPGLGDTAMYLCATSLPSGRAANEQFFGPGTRLTVL.

The chain joins TRBV27 to TRBJ2-5, with 8 bases fitting TRBD1. Germline-derived CDR1 and CDR2 are MNHEY and SMNVEV (reference sequence). The CDR3 runs to 14 residues. With 8 bases clipped from V and 1 base from J, the junction kept 6 bases outside the gene matches. This CDR3 is CASRRDRTQETQYF. The DNA of the CDR3 is TGTGCCAGCCGCCGGGACAGGACCCAAGAGACCCAGTACTTC.

A word on this clonotype: A much larger clonotype is one base distant, so this may be a read error. The rearrangement uses TRBV11-3 and TRBJ2-3, with D possibly TRBD1 on 5 matching bases. The CDR3 is 13 amino acids. The germline CDR1 and CDR2 sequences are SGHNT and YENEEA. V lost 0 bases and J lost 4, with 5 bases in between. CDR3 DNA: TGTGCCAGCAGCTTAGAAGGGGCAGATACGCAGTATTTT. Protein product: CASSLEGADTQYF.

There are many counts of this clonotype. V and J are TRBV27 and TRBJ2-7; 10 nucleotides align to TRBD1. V was pared by 6 bases and J by 3 bases, with 8 bases of the junction left unmatched. Germline V gene data show CDR1 as MNHEY and CDR2 as SMNVEV (reference sequence). The CDR3 consists of 15 residues. CDR3 loop: CASRPMTGGFYEQYF. The CDR3 DNA follows: TGTGCCAGCAGGCCGATGACAGGGGGCTTCTACGAGCAGTACTTC.

With respect to this clonotype: The junction departs from the called germline gene at one end, perhaps through a read error. This chain uses TRBV11-3 with TRBJ1-1; D perhaps matches TRBD1 (5 bases). The CDR3 runs 10 residues. Germline V gene sequence: CDR1 SGHNT, CDR2 YENEEA. The CDR3 bases are TGTGCCAGAAGCTTAGGTGCAGGGTTCTTT. Its protein is CARSLGAGFF.

Many counts were recorded for this clonotype. This rearrangement joins TRBV2 to TRBJ2-3, with TRBD2 identical over 8 bases. The length of the CDR3 is 17 residues. The germline V gene encodes CDR1 SNHLY and CDR2 FYNNEI. J was trimmed by 5 bases and V by 2 bases; bases with no gene match: 12. The CDR3 DNA is TGTGCCAGCAGTGAACGTGGGAGCGGGAGAGATATAGATACGCAGTATTTT. It codes for CASSERGSGRDIDTQYF.

The V call is TRBV12-3 or TRBV12-4, the J call TRBJ2-7; D unresolved. Trimming shortened V by 5 bases and J by 7 bases, and 18 bases separated the two germline ends. There are 14 residues in the CDR3. In nucleotides, the CDR3 is TGTGCCAGCAGTACCCAACAGTATTTCTTGGAGCAGTACTTC. This encodes CASSTQQYFLEQYF.

This clonotype was seen a few times. The CDR3 DNA reads TGTGCCAGCAGTCCGAGGGGGGGCTCCTACGAGCAGTACTTC. It yields the protein CASSPRGGSYEQYF. The chain recombines TRBV6-2 or TRBV6-3 with TRBJ2-7, with a possible D match to TRBD2 (7 bases). V gave up 5 bases and J gave up 0 bases, with 11 bases separating them. CDR1 and CDR2 (germline): MNHEY, SVGEGT. CDR3 size: 14 residues.

Many counts were recorded for this clonotype. This chain connects TRBV2 to TRBJ2-7; 8 bases align to TRBD1. The CDR3 runs 15 residues. Germline V gene sequence: CDR1 SNHLY, CDR2 FYNNEI. V was clipped by 6 bases and J by 5 bases; unmatched bases: 12. The CDR3 DNA follows: TGTGCCAGCAGACTTTCAGGGGGCGGGTCCCACGAGCAGTACTTC. As protein: CASRLSGGGSHEQYF. Full variable domain (rest looked up from reference TRBV2 and TRBJ2-7): EPEVTQTPSHQVTQMGQEVILRCVPISNHLYFYWYRQILGQKVEFLVSFYNNEISEKSEIFDDQFSVERPDGSNFTLKIRSTKLEDSAMYFCASRLSGGGSHEQYFGPGTRLTVT.

The chain joins TRBV28 to TRBJ1-5; possibly TRBD1 for D (5 bases). The CDR3 has 12 residues. V was clipped by 2 bases and J by 12 bases, with 11 bases between them. Germline V gene sequence: CDR1 MDHEN, CDR2 SYDVKM. CDR3 region: CASSLRGSLQHF. In DNA, the CDR3 is TGTGCCAGCAGTTTAAGGGGATCTCTCCAGCATTTT.

The V call is TRBV7-3, the J call TRBJ2-2, with TRBD2 matching over 8 bases. Germline-derived CDR1 and CDR2 are SGHTA and FQGTGA. The V segment lost 6 bases and the J segment 6 bases; nucleotides outside the gene matches: 9. This CDR3 has 15 residues. CDR3 sequence (DNA): TGTGCCAGCAGTCCTGGGACTAGTTTCGCCGGGGAGCTGTTTTTT. Protein product: CASSPGTSFAGELFF.

CDR3 nucleotide sequence: TGTGCTAGTGGTTTGGTAGTTAGGACTTCGAGCTCTGGAAACACCATATATTTT. Its translation: CASGLVVRTSSSGNTIYF. V is TRBV12-5 and J is TRBJ1-3; D call uncertain. Germline loops: CDR1 LGHNT, CDR2 FRNRAP. The CDR3 is 18 residues long. V was shortened by 0 bases and J by 0 bases, with 15 bases between the two germline ends.

The chain has TRBV30 and TRBJ1-4; D is uncertain. Germline CDR1 and CDR2: GTSNPN and SVGIG (reference sequence). The V end was cut by 1 base, the J end by 5 bases, with 11 bases between. This CDR3 has 14 amino acids. In DNA, the CDR3 is TGTGCCTGGAGTGGTGGACGGACCAATGAAAAACTGTTTTTT. It translates to CAWSGGRTNEKLFF.

This clonotype has at least ten counts. V usage is TRBV20-1 and J usage is TRBJ2-3; the match to TRBD2 covers 8 bases. V lost 6 bases to trimming and J lost 3 bases; unmatched junction nucleotides: 8. The CDR3 sequence is 14 residues long. Germline V gene data show CDR1 as DFQATT and CDR2 as SNEGSKA (reference sequence). Here the CDR3 reads CSAERESGTDTQYF. For the CDR3, the DNA is TGCAGTGCCGAGCGGGAGAGCGGAACAGATACGCAGTATTTT.

In this sample, this clonotype turned up many times. V is TRBV3-1 and J is TRBJ1-4; D is possibly TRBD1 (6 bases). V was pared by 1 base and J by 15 bases, with 15 bases between. CDR1 is LGHDT and CDR2 is YNNKEL in the germline V gene (reference sequence). The CDR3 runs 13 residues. The CDR3 region is CASSQAGGPGVFF. DNA of the CDR3: TGTGCCAGCAGCCAAGCGGGGGGCCCAGGCGTGTTTTTT.

In this sample, this clonotype turned up a few times. This chain links TRBV4-2 with TRBJ1-2; 8 nucleotides match TRBD1. The CDR3 runs 19 residues. With 0 bases clipped from V and 7 bases from J, the junction kept 19 bases outside the gene matches. CDR1 LGHNA and CDR2 YNFKEQ come from the germline V gene. CDR3 DNA sequence: TGTGCCAGCAGCCAAGAGCCCGACCGGGACAGGCTTTTGAATTCTGGCTACACCTTC. This encodes CASSQEPDRDRLLNSGYTF.

This rearrangement joins TRBV5-1 to TRBJ1-1; maybe TRBD1 (6 bases). CDR1 is SGHRS, CDR2 YFSETQ, per germline. V lost 0 bases, J lost 4 bases, and 13 bases lay in between. The CDR3 length is 15 residues. The CDR3 reads CASSLVEGVGTEAFF. Written as DNA, the CDR3 is TGCGCCAGCAGCTTGGTTGAGGGGGTGGGCACTGAAGCTTTCTTT. Variable domain in full (rest from reference TRBV5-1 and TRBJ1-1): KAGVTQTPRYLIKTRGQQVTLSCSPISGHRSVSWYQQTPGQGLQFLFEYFSETQRNKGNFPGRFSGRQFSNSRSEMNVSTLELGDSALYLCASSLVEGVGTEAFFGQGTRLTVV.

This clonotype was seen ten or more times. The rearrangement links TRBV2 to TRBJ2-1; no firm D call. V was cut by 5 bases and J by 10 bases, with 12 bases left in between. The germline CDR1 and CDR2 sequences are SNHLY and FYNNEI. CDR3 length: 12 amino acids. CDR3 region: CASSKEWREQFF. Here the CDR3 DNA reads TGTGCCAGCAGTAAGGAGTGGCGGGAGCAGTTCTTC. The full variable domain, completed using reference TRBV2 and TRBJ2-1, is EPEVTQTPSHQVTQMGQEVILRCVPISNHLYFYWYRQILGQKVEFLVSFYNNEISEKSEIFDDQFSVERPDGSNFTLKIRSTKLEDSAMYFCASSKEWREQFFGPGTRLTVL.

This clonotype was picked up many times. J is TRBJ2-1 and V is TRBV27; TRBD2 matches at 12 bases. V lost 1 base and J lost 6; bases outside the gene matches: 4. This CDR3 region has 16 residues. Germline values: CDR1 MNHEY, CDR2 SMNVEV (reference sequence). CDR3 sequence (DNA): TGTGCCAGCAGTTTATTTGCGGGACTAGCGGGCAATGAGCAGTTCTTC. Translation gives CASSLFAGLAGNEQFF.

The sample holds many counts of this clonotype. In DNA, the CDR3 is TGTGCCAGCAGTTTCCTGGGCACCAATCAGCCCCAGCATTTT. Translated: CASSFLGTNQPQHF. This chain uses TRBV12-3 or TRBV12-4 with TRBJ1-5; D is unresolved. The V and J ends lost 3 bases and 3 bases respectively, with 9 bases between them. This CDR3 region has 14 residues.

This clonotype was observed many times. The chain joins TRBV2 to TRBJ1-2; TRBD1 matches at 9 bases. This CDR3 has 14 amino acids. The junction had 13 bases not matched to a gene; V was cut back by 10 bases and J by 7 bases. Looked up from germline, CDR1 is SNHLY and CDR2 is FYNNEI. CDR3 nucleotides: TGTGCCACTTTCACCGGGACAGGGATTGGTGGCTACACCTTC. Its protein product is CATFTGTGIGGYTF.

A few counts support this clonotype. Given a far larger clone just one base away, this is likely a sequencing read error. This sequence joins TRBV11-3 and TRBJ2-5; 7 positions agree with TRBD2. The tail of the sequence fits TRBJ2-1 better, so the J call may be wrong. Germline loops: CDR1 SGHNT, CDR2 YENEEA. The CDR3 contains 16 residues. CDR3 nucleotides: TGTGCCAGCAGCTTCGGTTCTGGCGGGAGAATCTTAGTGCAGTTCTTC. Translating it yields CASSFGSGGRILVQFF.